The entry that follows covers one T cell receptor (beta chain) sequence. Assay used: immunoSEQ multiplex PCR; TCRdb lists only in-frame clones, some missing. This table holds some 150,000 clones, about four fifths found once. This sample is drawn from a study of blood T cell repertoires in COVID-19. Germline lookup yields CDR1 MNHEY and CDR2 SVGAGI. The germline V and J ends were trimmed by 7 bases and 4 bases, with 16 bases remaining between them. This CDR3 spans 14 amino acids. V usage is TRBV6-5 and J usage is TRBJ1-1, with D possibly matching TRBD1 (5 bases). Material: peripheral blood. This TCR was sampled from a man in his 60s with acute or convalescent COVID-19. CDR3 region: CASTPAGVGTEAFF. In nucleotides, the CDR3 is TGTGCCAGCACCCCCGCGGGGGTTGGCACTGAAGCTTTCTTT.